The 29 T cell receptor beta chains below were found in one sample sequenced in a study of CD8 T cells in ankylosing spondylitis listed by TCRdb under 2017. The library was generated by 5' RACE. TCRdb names Illumina HiSeq 2500 as the instrument used. TCRdb trimmed the raw reads at Q25, called clones with MiXCR and kept productive beta chains. Merged by CDR3 protein, the rows form single entries marked with the most common genes and DNA. The sample table contains 200,000 or so distinct CDR3 sequences; only one count was recorded for about 26% of them. 6.6% of the sample lies in the top ten. The sequencing input was blood, either unsorted or a sorted T cell fraction (not recorded which). The receptors stem from a male donor with ankylosing spondylitis or in good health (not recorded which).

To note about this clonotype: This may arise from a read error, as a much more abundant clone is one base away. The rearrangement links TRBV25-1 to TRBJ1-4, with D possibly TRBD1 on 6 matching bases. Germline V gene sequence: CDR1 MGHDK, CDR2 SYGVNS. This CDR3 has 13 residues. The CDR3 DNA reads TGTACCAGCAGTAGGGCAGGGGATGAAAAACTGTTTTTT. Translating it yields CTSSRAGDEKLFF.

The sample holds many counts of this clonotype. The V gene is TRBV20-1, the J gene TRBJ2-5, with D perhaps matching TRBD2 (6 bases). The CDR3 loop spans 14 amino acids. V shed 5 bases and J shed 1 base, with 14 bases lying between them. From germline, CDR1 is DFQATT and CDR2 SNEGSKA (reference sequence). CDR3 sequence (DNA): TGCAGTGCTTTCACCACTAGCTCCCAAGAGACCCAGTACTTC. Amino acids: CSAFTTSSQETQYF.

This clonotype was detected only a few times. The rearrangement uses TRBV29-1 and TRBJ1-4; perhaps TRBD1 as D (6 bases). V was clipped by 6 bases and J by 7 bases, with 12 bases between them. This CDR3 spans 12 amino acids. Germline V gene data show CDR1 as SQVTM and CDR2 as ANQGSEA. CDR3 sequence (DNA): TGCAGCGTACTACAGGGATCTGAAAAACTGTTTTTT. The encoded protein is CSVLQGSEKLFF.

This rearrangement joins TRBV12-3 or TRBV12-4 to TRBJ1-5; tentatively, D is TRBD1 (5 bases). V was cut by 4 bases and J by 5 bases, with 15 bases left in between. This CDR3 is built from 15 residues. The CDR3: CASSYGGWGDQPQHF. The CDR3 DNA reads TGTGCCAGCAGTTATGGGGGGTGGGGCGATCAGCCCCAGCATTTT.

This clonotype has at least ten counts. The chain recombines TRBV5-1 with TRBJ1-3; no definite D call. The germline V gene has CDR1 SGHRS and CDR2 YFSETQ. The CDR3 is 15 amino acids. V was shortened by 5 bases and J by 4 bases, with 16 bases between the two germline ends. The CDR3 DNA reads TGCGCCAGCAGGCCCGATGGACCGGGCGGAAACACCATATATTTT. This encodes CASRPDGPGGNTIYF.

This clonotype was found many times. This chain uses TRBV6-5 with TRBJ2-5; no firm D call. Trimming pared 0 bases from V and 4 bases from J, leaving 12 bases between. CDR3 length: 15 residues. Germline V lookup: CDR1 MNHEY, CDR2 SVGAGI. The CDR3: CASSYSTGGRETQYF. CDR3 coding DNA: TGTGCCAGCAGTTACTCGACCGGTGGCCGAGAGACCCAGTACTTC.

This clonotype has at least ten counts. The chain recombines TRBV7-2 with TRBJ1-2; possibly TRBD1 for D (6 bases). V lost 5 bases to trimming and J lost 0 bases, with 10 bases between them. Germline assignment: CDR1 SGHTA and CDR2 FQGNSA. The CDR3 is 14 residues long. DNA of the CDR3: TGTGCCAGCAGCCCACAGGGTGCTAACTATGGCTACACCTTC. It codes for CASSPQGANYGYTF.

The chain uses TRBV6-1 and TRBJ2-7; D gene unclear. The CDR3 is 13 residues long. CDR1 is MNHNS and CDR2 is SASEGT in the germline V gene. V shed 3 bases and J shed 6 bases, with 12 bases lying between them. The CDR3, as DNA: TGTGCCAGCAGTGAGTTCCAGGAAACCGAGCAGTACTTC. As protein: CASSEFQETEQYF.

This clonotype appeared many times. The chain couples TRBV20-1 to TRBJ1-1, with D maybe TRBD1 (5 bases). With 3 bases removed from V and 1 base from J, the gap between germline ends came to 12 bases. Germline V gene lookup returns CDR1 DFQATT and CDR2 SNEGSKA (reference sequence). The CDR3 extends over 14 amino acids. The CDR3 nucleotides read TGCAGTGCTAGTATTCGGGGCCGGAACACTGAAGCTTTCTTT. Protein sequence: CSASIRGRNTEAFF.

This chain joins TRBV5-1 and TRBJ2-5, with D unclear. Trimming pared 0 bases from V and 5 bases from J, leaving 11 bases between. The CDR3 runs to 14 residues. The germline V gene has CDR1 SGHRS and CDR2 YFSETQ. This CDR3 is CASSLARVPETQYF. In DNA, the CDR3 is TGCGCCAGCAGCTTGGCGAGAGTCCCGGAGACCCAGTACTTC. The full variable domain, in which reference TRBV5-1 and TRBJ2-5 provide the parts outside the CDR3, is KAGVTQTPRYLIKTRGQQVTLSCSPISGHRSVSWYQQTPGQGLQFLFEYFSETQRNKGNFPGRFSGRQFSNSRSEMNVSTLELGDSALYLCASSLARVPETQYFGPGTRLLVL.

In its sample, this clonotype was seen a few times. The chain couples TRBV7-3 to TRBJ2-7, with 12 bases that match TRBD2. This CDR3 region has 15 residues. Germline assignment: CDR1 SGHTA and CDR2 FQGTGA. J gave up 3 bases and V 2 bases, and 2 bases lay outside the gene matches. Written as DNA, the CDR3 is TGTGCCAGCAGCTTAGGACTAGCGGGGAACTACGAGCAGTACTTC. Translation: CASSLGLAGNYEQYF.

This clonotype was found once. Mismatch with germline at one junction end may stem from a read error. The rearrangement uses TRBV7-7 and TRBJ2-5; D possibly corresponds to TRBD1 (6 bases). The length of the CDR3 is 15 residues. In germline, CDR1 is SSHAT, CDR2 FNYEAQ (reference sequence). CDR3 in amino acids: CASSMTGTTKETQYF. CDR3 nucleotide sequence: TGTGCTAGCAGCATGACCGGGACAACTAAAGAGACCCAGTACTTC.

This clonotype has at least ten counts. The chain's CDR3 is CASIETSGNTGELFF. In DNA, the CDR3 is TGCGCCAGCATCGAAACTAGCGGGAACACCGGGGAGCTGTTTTTT. The V gene is TRBV5-1, the J gene TRBJ2-2, with 8 bases that match TRBD2. The CDR3 is made up of 15 amino acids. CDR1 and CDR2 from the germline V gene are SGHRS and YFSETQ. With V trimmed by 6 bases and J by 1 base, 5 bases remained unmatched.

This clonotype was counted ten times or more. This chain connects TRBV29-1 to TRBJ2-1, with no clear D. Trimming removed 7 bases at V and 6 bases at J, with 16 bases between. Looked up from germline, CDR1 is SQVTM and CDR2 is ANQGSEA. The CDR3 has 13 amino acids. CDR3 bases: TGCAGCGCTACTCCGAGAGGTTCCAATGAGCAGTTCTTC. Protein sequence: CSATPRGSNEQFF.

This clonotype was detected ten times or more. One end of the junction is discordant with germline, which a read error may explain. The rearrangement joins TRBV5-1 to TRBJ2-1, with a weak D call TRBD2 (6 bases). The CDR3 contains 13 residues. Per germline, CDR1 SGHRS and CDR2 YFSETQ. CDR3 region: CASSLDLLGGYIF. The CDR3 DNA sequence: TGCGCCAGCAGCTTGGACCTCCTCGGGGGTTATATCTTC.

This clonotype has ten or more counts. The rearrangement links TRBV29-1 to TRBJ1-4; unclear D gene. V was pared by 4 bases and J by 7 bases, with 13 bases between. This CDR3 is 13 amino acids long. CDR1 is SQVTM and CDR2 is ANQGSEA in the germline V gene. The CDR3, as DNA: TGCAGCGTTGTATGGGTCGGGAGTGAAAAACTGTTTTTT. This translates into CSVVWVGSEKLFF.

This clonotype was recorded at least ten times. The genes are TRBV20-1 and TRBJ2-5, with a possible D match to TRBD2 (6 bases). V lost 3 bases and J lost 2, with 16 bases in between. The CDR3 loop spans 15 amino acids. Germline V lookup: CDR1 DFQATT, CDR2 SNEGSKA (reference sequence). This CDR3 is CSARRPLARQETQYF. CDR3 nucleotide sequence: TGCAGTGCTAGGAGGCCTCTAGCGCGTCAAGAGACCCAGTACTTC.

This clonotype was picked up many times. This chain links TRBV29-1 with TRBJ2-7, with 13 bases lining up with TRBD2. Trimming cost V 4 bases and J 4 bases; bases outside gene matches: 13. This CDR3 comprises 17 residues. Per germline, CDR1 SQVTM and CDR2 ANQGSEA. CDR3 loop: CSVALGTSGVMRYEQYF. The CDR3 DNA reads as TGCAGCGTTGCCTTGGGGACTAGCGGGGTAATGAGGTACGAGCAGTACTTC.

This clonotype occurred many times. The chain links TRBV20-1 to TRBJ2-5; no clear D gene. This CDR3 region has 13 residues. Trimming took off 4 bases at V and 0 bases at J, with 9 bases between the two ends. CDR1 and CDR2 (germline): DFQATT, SNEGSKA (reference sequence). The CDR3 loop reads CSAMLQYQETQYF. DNA for the CDR3: TGCAGTGCTATGTTACAGTACCAAGAGACCCAGTACTTC.

This clonotype has at least ten counts. The CDR3 protein is CASSKLAGARAYEQYF. DNA of the CDR3: TGTGCCAGCAGTAAACTAGCGGGAGCCCGAGCCTACGAGCAGTACTTC. The rearrangement uses TRBV11-2 and TRBJ2-7; 11 bases are shared with TRBD2. Trimming at V came to 6 bases and at J to 2 bases, leaving 9 bases not matched to a gene. Germline V gene data show CDR1 as SGHAT and CDR2 as FQNNGV. This CDR3 has 16 residues.

This clonotype appeared many times. J is TRBJ1-6 and V is TRBV25-1; D unclear. This CDR3 is built from 16 residues. Germline loops: CDR1 MGHDK, CDR2 SYGVNS. V lost 2 bases to trimming and J lost 5 bases, with 13 bases between them. Here the CDR3 reads CASSESRGLDNSPLHF. CDR3 coding DNA: TGTGCCAGCAGTGAAAGTCGTGGGCTCGATAATTCACCCCTCCACTTT.

This clonotype was seen more than once but under ten times. The rearrangement joins TRBV5-6 to TRBJ2-1; 9 nucleotides align to TRBD1. The germline CDR1 and CDR2 sequences are SGHDT and YYEEEE. Losses at the gene ends were 4 bases for V and 7 bases for J; bases not matched to a gene: 6. The length of the CDR3 is 14 residues. The CDR3 sequence: CASSTGTGWNEQFF. As DNA, the CDR3 is TGTGCCAGCAGCACGGGGACAGGGTGGAATGAGCAGTTCTTC.

This clonotype was counted at least ten times. The V call is TRBV5-1, the J call TRBJ2-7, with 8 bases that match TRBD2. The J segment lost 0 bases and the V segment lost 1 base, leaving 12 bases of the junction unmatched. Germline CDR1 and CDR2: SGHRS and YFSETQ. CDR3 size: 18 residues. This CDR3 reads CASSLSGVFTSGSYEQYF. CDR3 sequence (DNA): TGCGCCAGCAGCTTGTCTGGAGTGTTTACTAGCGGCTCCTACGAGCAGTACTTC.

V and J are TRBV11-2 and TRBJ2-7; no clear D. Germline lookup yields CDR1 SGHAT and CDR2 FQNNGV. Trimming took 5 bases from V and 3 from J, leaving 14 bases between them. The CDR3 has 14 residues. DNA for the CDR3: TGTGCCAGCAGCCCCATTCTATATAACTACGAGCAGTACTTC. Translated, it gives CASSPILYNYEQYF. Looking up the rest from reference TRBV11-2 and TRBJ2-7 gives the full variable domain: EAGVAQSPRYKIIEKRQSVAFWCNPISGHATLYWYQQILGQGPKLLIQFQNNGVVDDSQLPKDRFSAERLKGVDSTLKIQPAKLEDSAVYLCASSPILYNYEQYFGPGTRLTVT.

There are many counts of this clonotype. This chain connects TRBV7-2 to TRBJ1-5; 7 bases are shared with TRBD1. V lost 5 bases, J lost 7 bases, and 5 bases stayed unmatched. The CDR3 contains 13 residues. CDR1 SGHTA and CDR2 FQGNSA come from the germline V gene. DNA of the CDR3: TGTGCCAGCAGCCTCGACAGGGACCAGCCCCAGCATTTT. This sequence encodes CASSLDRDQPQHF. Drawing the rest from reference TRBV7-2 and TRBJ1-5, the complete variable domain is GAGVSQSPSNKVTEKGKDVELRCDPISGHTALYWYRQSLGQGLEFLIYFQGNSAPDKSGLPSDRFSAERTGGSVSTLTIQRTQQEDSAVYLCASSLDRDQPQHFGDGTRLSIL.

This clonotype occurred many times. The CDR3 spells CASSYRPGQLQETQYF. In DNA, the CDR3 is TGCGCCAGCAGCTACCGGCCGGGCCAACTCCAAGAGACCCAGTACTTC. The chain uses TRBV5-1 and TRBJ2-5, with D hard to call. Germline values: CDR1 SGHRS, CDR2 YFSETQ. The CDR3 length is 16 residues. The V and J ends lost 3 bases and 1 base respectively, with 16 bases between them.

The chain carries TRBV6-2 or TRBV6-3 and TRBJ2-5; 10 bases match TRBD2. V shed 5 bases and J 1 base; nucleotides not matched to a gene: 19. The CDR3 is 20 amino acids. Germline-derived CDR1 and CDR2 are MNHEY and SVGEGT. The CDR3 DNA follows: TGTGCCAGCAGTCTACTTCCCCGAGGGAATAGCGGGAGGCCCCAAGAGACCCAGTACTTC. Translating gives CASSLLPRGNSGRPQETQYF.

There are many counts of this clonotype. This chain joins TRBV7-2 and TRBJ2-5; the D gene is possibly TRBD2 (5 bases). V shed 3 bases and J shed 2 bases, with 13 bases lying between them. From germline, CDR1 is SGHTA and CDR2 FQGNSA. This CDR3 region has 15 residues. The CDR3 region has the DNA TGTGCCAGCAGCTTCGGCGTCGGGGTACAAGAGACCCAGTACTTC. This gives the protein CASSFGVGVQETQYF.

V gene TRBV3-1 combines with J gene TRBJ2-7; D might be TRBD2 (5 bases). There are 16 residues in the CDR3. V lost 2 bases to trimming and J lost 6 bases, with 20 bases between them. Germline CDR1 is LGHDT and CDR2 is YNNKEL (reference sequence). CDR3 in DNA: TGTGCCAGCAGCCAACTTATGGACTCATCTCCCCGCGAGCAGTACTTC. Translated: CASSQLMDSSPREQYF.